This T cell receptor beta chain is drawn from a study of blood T cell repertoires in COVID-19 (dated by TCRdb to the early 2020s). Broadly, across the study: The collaborator samples originated in the United States, Italy and Spain and spanned the acute and convalescent phases of COVID-19. The material from the prospective study consisted of cDNA or gDNA derived from T cells, B-cell-depleted T cells, or PBMCs. The dataset comprised deeply sampled blood TCRbeta repertoires from subjects exposed to, actively infected with, or recovered from COVID-19. The repertoires were released in a freely available public database intended as a resource for research on the immune response to SARS-CoV-2. Samples came from the ongoing ImmuneRACE study (first 160 participants) plus 1,254 subjects from 6 global collaborators. The sample metadata nearly always contained a de-identified subject ID, COVID-19 status, age in years and sex. Where HLA class I and class II types were available, the types were taken from metadata supplied by the sample provider, not from assay-based typing.

Worth noting for this clone: The specificity of this receptor is unknown. There are no base qualities to consult, and no much larger clone falls within one base.

Whole blood was collected in K2EDTA tubes by collaborating institutions according to the institutions' own protocols. Collaborator samples were shipped for TCRbeta analysis as frozen whole blood, isolated PBMCs, or DNA extracted from either sample type. Measured from the cysteine to the phenylalanine, the CDR3 is 15 residues long. Kept here is only the CDR3 DNA, which spans 45 bases and is read in frame from base 1. Trimming at the junction amounts to 5 bases on V and 2 bases on J, and the germline ends lie 15 bases apart. The germline V gene sets CDR1 to SGHVS and CDR2 to FQNEAQ. Findings and caveats that apply to the study as a whole: The amount of clinical and demographic metadata varied by source and participant and was provided uncurated.

TCRbeta CDR3 regions were amplified from genomic DNA by means of the immunoSEQ Assay, a bias-controlled multiplex PCR. On the authors' methods: The number of nucleated cells in each sample was estimated by amplification of reference gene primers within the assay. To quantify the absolute abundance of each unique TCRbeta CDR3 rearrangement, sequence reads were collapsed and filtered. Productive Simpson clonality was computed per sample as the square root of Simpson's diversity index over productive rearrangements. Not all clones reach the TCRdb copy of this immuneACCESS table, which keeps in-frame sequences only. Checked studies attribute under half of the gap to unresolved V genes and leave the rest unexplained. The DNA gave D and trimming, while V, J and clone size come from that table. Here the sample has about 74,000 clones; about 80% occur a single time. The biggest ten clones account for 15% to 19% of the sample.

The material sequenced was peripheral blood. This receptor chain uses TRBV7-8 and TRBJ1-2; the D gene is perhaps TRBD1, on 5 matching bases. The TCR originated in a human donor in a cohort sampled during active COVID-19. The CDR3 region has the sequence CASSRDSSGNYGYTF. The sequenced DNA: TGTGCCAGCAGCCGAGACAGCTCTGGAAACTATGGCTACACCTTC. The CDR3 plus the reference TRBV7-8 and TRBJ1-2 genes for the other parts give the full variable domain: GAGVSQSPRYKVAKRGQDVALRCDPISGHVSLFWYQQALGQGPEFLTYFQNEAQLDKSGLPSDRFFAERPEGSVSTLKIQRTQQEDSAVYLCASSRDSSGNYGYTFGSGTRLTVV.